In its sample, the clone carrying this TCR beta chain was seen a few times. No antigen is known for it. With constant-segment primers, 5'RACE yielded cDNA libraries of TCR alpha and TCR beta that carried sample barcodes and UMIs. Via MiXCR, TCRdb re-called the 5' RACE reads, giving one row per CDR3 protein. The repertoire consists of over 500,000 distinct CDR3 sequences, with approximately 15% occurring once and the leading ten covering less than 10%. This entry comes from a study of T-cell memory formation after mild COVID-19. Germline CDR1 is SQVTM and CDR2 is ANQGSEA. The CDR3 consists of 13 residues. V lost 6 bases to trimming and J lost 2 bases; unmatched junction nucleotides: 6. Notes on the study in general: That cross-reactive memory joined was suggested by some responding clones appearing in pre-infection memory. Largely, contracting CD4+ clones fell within CM and EM, and contracting CD8+ clones within EMRA.

This chain joins TRBV29-1 and TRBJ2-5, with 7 bases fitting TRBD2. This TCR was recovered from an adult woman who had mild COVID-19 (a few samples of this study predate the infection). Cell type and time point are not known. Sequences were obtained from PBMCs or a T cell subset sorted from them (not recorded which). The CDR3 DNA sequence: TGCAGCGTGAATCTAGCGGTACAAGAGACCCAGTACTTC. As protein: CSVNLAVQETQYF.